One and the same sample provided the 20 T cell receptor beta chains below, sequenced in a study of cytomegalovirus exposure and HLA in healthy donors. The PCR used 60 Vbeta and 13 Jbeta primers. The assay was immunoSEQ multiplex PCR, and TCRdb's table has in-frame clones only and misses some. The sample includes 100,000 to 150,000 clones. Sequenced input: PBMCs. The receptors derive from a man younger than 30 in good health and CMV-seronegative.

This chain links TRBV5-6 with TRBJ1-1, with a possible D match to TRBD1 (5 bases). V lost 0 bases and J lost 6, with 9 bases in between. Per germline, CDR1 SGHDT and CDR2 YYEEEE. This CDR3 comprises 13 residues. This CDR3 reads CASSLDGAAEAFF. DNA of the CDR3: TGTGCCAGCAGCTTGGATGGGGCCGCTGAAGCTTTCTTT.

V usage is TRBV11-2 and J usage is TRBJ2-2, with 7 bases aligning to TRBD2. The V segment lost 4 bases and the J segment 6 bases; nucleotides outside the gene matches: 5. Germline-derived CDR1 and CDR2 are SGHAT and FQNNGV. The CDR3 is 14 amino acids. The CDR3, as DNA: TGTGCCAGCAGCTCTATCCGGGGGGCCGGGGAGCTGTTTTTT. It translates to CASSSIRGAGELFF.

The rearrangement uses TRBV6-1 and TRBJ2-5; 9 bases match TRBD2. The V gene's germline CDR1 is MNHNS and CDR2 SASEGT. The CDR3 consists of 18 residues. V trimming: 2 bases; J trimming: 5 bases; junction bases outside the gene matches: 15. CDR3 in amino acids: CASSESQRGELRWETQYF. The CDR3 nucleotides read TGTGCCAGCAGTGAAAGCCAGCGGGGGGAATTAAGATGGGAGACCCAGTACTTC.

This rearrangement joins TRBV7-9 to TRBJ1-1, with 7 bases fitting TRBD1. The CDR3 has 14 residues. In germline, CDR1 is SEHNR, CDR2 FQNEAQ (reference sequence). V gave up 5 bases and J gave up 6 bases; unmatched junction bases: 9. The CDR3 protein is CASSRGQKQSEAFF. The CDR3 DNA sequence: TGTGCCAGCAGCCGGGGACAGAAACAATCTGAAGCTTTCTTT.

This chain connects TRBV28 to TRBJ2-7, with 10 bases lining up with TRBD1. Losses at the gene ends were 3 bases for V and 4 bases for J; bases not matched to a gene: 6. The CDR3 spans 15 residues. Germline V gene sequence: CDR1 MDHEN, CDR2 SYDVKM. The CDR3 here is CASSLLGTGEYEQYF. The DNA for the CDR3 is TGTGCCAGCAGTTTGTTGGGGACAGGGGAGTACGAGCAGTACTTC.

The chain employs TRBV9 and TRBJ1-2; unclear D gene. The V end was cut by 0 bases, the J end by 0 bases, with 6 bases between. The germline gives CDR1 SGDLS, CDR2 YYNGEE. The CDR3 has 14 residues. The CDR3 loop is CASSVGLANYGYTF. In nucleotides, the CDR3 is TGTGCCAGCAGCGTAGGATTAGCTAACTATGGCTACACCTTC. The complete variable domain, with remaining parts taken from reference TRBV9 and TRBJ1-2, reads DSGVTQTPKHLITATGQRVTLRCSPRSGDLSVYWYQQSLDQGLQFLIQYYNGEERAKGNILERFSAQQFPDLHSELNLSSLELGDSALYFCASSVGLANYGYTFGSGTRLTVV.

The V and J genes are TRBV30 and TRBJ2-7, with TRBD2 matching 14 bases. V was clipped by 2 bases and J by 4 bases; unmatched bases: 7. Germline CDR1 GTSNPN, CDR2 SVGIG (reference sequence). The length of the CDR3 is 16 residues. Here the CDR3 reads CAWSPSRTSGGYEQYF. In nucleotides, the CDR3 is TGTGCCTGGAGTCCGTCGAGGACTAGCGGGGGGTACGAGCAGTACTTC.

This rearrangement joins TRBV5-1 to TRBJ2-7, with TRBD2 as a possible D gene (6 bases). The CDR3 runs to 14 residues. Trimming stripped 2 bases from V and 1 base from J, with 10 bases between. Germline CDR1 reads SGHRS; CDR2 reads YFSETQ. The CDR3 region is CASSLGEASYEQYF. The CDR3 DNA reads as TGCGCCAGCAGCTTAGGGGAGGCGTCCTACGAGCAGTACTTC.

V gene TRBV5-5 combines with J gene TRBJ2-7; 8 bases fit TRBD1. The CDR3 spans 14 residues. V trimming: 10 bases; J trimming: 6 bases; junction bases outside the gene matches: 15. Germline CDR1 is SGHKS and CDR2 is YYEKEE (reference sequence). The CDR3 DNA sequence: TGTGCCGGCGCAGGGGGCGGACTTTTATCCGAGCAGTACTTC. It translates to CAGAGGGLLSEQYF.

In the case of this clone: Because the CDR3's place on the DNA is in doubt, the DNA is left out and the CDR3 is given as listed by TCRdb. This sequence joins TRBV7-9 and TRBJ1-4. The CDR3 has 13 amino acids, counting both end residues. The germline V gene has CDR1 SEHNR and CDR2 FQNEAQ (reference sequence). The CDR3 protein is CASSRGVMENCFF.

The DNA of the CDR3 is TGTGCCAGTAGTAGGGGGCCTGTATATGGCTACACCTTC. Translating it yields CASSRGPVYGYTF. The rearrangement uses TRBV19 and TRBJ1-2; D may be TRBD1 (6 bases). This CDR3 is built from 13 residues. Per germline, CDR1 LNHDA and CDR2 SQIVND (reference sequence). The ends were cut back, 4 bases at V and 5 bases at J, with 11 bases in the middle.

The gene calls are TRBV30 and TRBJ1-5; 9 nucleotides agree with TRBD1. CDR3 size: 15 residues. Germline assignment: CDR1 GTSNPN and CDR2 SVGIG (reference sequence). V shed 2 bases and J 5 bases; nucleotides not matched to a gene: 7. CDR3 region: CAWSTKDRGDQPQHF. Here the CDR3 DNA reads TGTGCCTGGAGTACGAAGGACAGGGGAGATCAGCCCCAGCATTTT.

The V call is TRBV27, the J call TRBJ2-2, with TRBD2 matching 13 bases. Trimming at V came to 3 bases and at J to 3 bases, leaving 10 bases not matched to a gene. CDR3 length: 19 residues. Germline CDR1 is MNHEY and CDR2 is SMNVEV (reference sequence). The CDR3 loop reads CASSFMGTSGAGDTGELFF. The CDR3 DNA sequence: TGTGCCAGCAGTTTTATGGGGACTAGCGGGGCGGGGGACACCGGGGAGCTGTTTTTT.

The chain employs TRBV18 and TRBJ2-5, with 7 bases fitting TRBD2. J lost 5 bases, V lost 2 bases, and 5 bases had no gene match. This CDR3 region has 14 residues. Germline lookup yields CDR1 KGHSH and CDR2 LQKENI. CDR3 in amino acids: CASSPYSGGETQYF. CDR3 nucleotides: TGTGCCAGCTCACCATACTCGGGGGGTGAGACCCAGTACTTC.

CDR3 coding DNA: TGTGCCAGTAGTACACTGGCGGGGGAAACGCTTAATACGCAGTATTTT. It is translated as CASSTLAGETLNTQYF. The chain couples TRBV19 to TRBJ2-3, with 7 bases aligning to TRBD2. The V and J ends lost 4 bases and 7 bases, in that order; junction bases with no gene match: 14. The CDR3 sequence is 16 residues long. Germline V gives CDR1 LNHDA, CDR2 SQIVND (reference sequence).

V gene TRBV5-1 combines with J gene TRBJ1-4, with a possible D match to TRBD1 (6 bases). Germline CDR1 reads SGHRS; CDR2 reads YFSETQ. The CDR3 runs 16 residues. V was clipped by 6 bases and J by 11 bases, with 26 bases between them. This CDR3 reads CASTAQGIGTSGKLFF. Written as DNA, the CDR3 is TGCGCCAGCACCGCGCAAGGAATAGGGACATCGGGGAAACTGTTTTTT.

The V gene is TRBV7-9, the J gene TRBJ1-2; D is uncertain. Trimming shortened V by 3 bases and J by 3 bases, and 8 bases separated the two germline ends. This CDR3 has 13 residues. The germline CDR1 and CDR2 sequences are SEHNR and FQNEAQ (reference sequence). The CDR3 nucleotides read TGTGCCAGCAGCTTTCTGCGGGACTATGGCTACACCTTC. Residues: CASSFLRDYGYTF. The full variable domain, completed using reference TRBV7-9 and TRBJ1-2, is DTGVSQNPRHKITKRGQNVTFRCDPISEHNRLYWYRQTLGQGPEFLTYFQNEAQLEKSRLLSDRFSAERPKGSFSTLEIQRTEQGDSAMYLCASSFLRDYGYTFGSGTRLTVV.

This chain uses TRBV2 with TRBJ2-5; 10 bases fit TRBD1. In germline, CDR1 is SNHLY, CDR2 FYNNEI. Trimming took 6 bases from V and 1 from J; bases not matched to a gene: 20. The CDR3 has 20 amino acids. The DNA for the CDR3 is TGTGCCAGCAGCACCTTGGAGCGGGACAGGGGACCGTACCCCCAAGAGACCCAGTACTTC. Protein product: CASSTLERDRGPYPQETQYF. Based on the CDR3 plus reference TRBV2 and TRBJ2-5, the full variable domain is EPEVTQTPSHQVTQMGQEVILRCVPISNHLYFYWYRQILGQKVEFLVSFYNNEISEKSEIFDDQFSVERPDGSNFTLKIRSTKLEDSAMYFCASSTLERDRGPYPQETQYFGPGTRLLVL.

The rearrangement uses TRBV27 and TRBJ1-4; 8 positions match TRBD1. V lost 2 bases to trimming and J lost 7 bases; unmatched junction nucleotides: 9. From germline, CDR1 is MNHEY and CDR2 SMNVEV (reference sequence). The CDR3 runs 16 residues. CDR3 in DNA: TGTGCCAGCAGTTTAACTTTCAGGGGGCGTGTTGAAAAACTGTTTTTT. This translates into CASSLTFRGRVEKLFF.

The chain combines TRBV28 with TRBJ2-3; D may be TRBD1 (5 bases). The CDR3 runs 15 residues. The germline CDR1 and CDR2 sequences are MDHEN and SYDVKM. V was shortened by 6 bases and J by 2 bases, with 15 bases between the two germline ends. The CDR3 sequence: CASSAPGNPTDTQYF. DNA for the CDR3: TGTGCCAGCAGCGCCCCAGGGAACCCCACAGATACGCAGTATTTT.